This T cell receptor beta chain is from a study of blood T cell repertoires in COVID-19. Study as a whole: Specimens from acute and convalescent COVID-19 originated in the United States, Italy and Spain. T cells, B-cell-depleted T cells, or PBMCs provided the cDNA or gDNA that served as material.

The CDR3 totals 12 residues. CDR1 and CDR2 from the germline V gene are MNHEY and SMNVEV (reference sequence). V shed 5 bases, J shed 4 bases, and the junction held 1 base outside the gene matches. Per the study methods: Using reference gene primer amplification, nucleated cell counts were estimated. Assay: immunoSEQ multiplex PCR; the TCRdb copy retains only in-frame clones and omits some. That table is the source of V, J and clone size, and D and trimming were worked out from the DNA. The sample shows more than 250,000 clones, roughly 90% of them seen only once. The sequenced material came from peripheral blood. The source of this sequence is a man younger than 30 who had recovered from COVID-19. The gene calls are TRBV27 and TRBJ1-1, with 7 bases fitting TRBD1. The CDR3 bases are TGTGCCAGCAGTCCAGGGGGCACTGAAGCTTTCTTT. Protein sequence: CASSPGGTEAFF.